Listed here are 28 T cell receptor beta chains from one sample, sequenced in a study of read filtering for tumor transcriptome and immune sequencing. From about 0.4 ug of RNA, a library with molecular barcoded alpha/delta and beta/gamma adaptors was made. TCRdb ran MiXCR on the reads and lists one entry per CDR3 protein. This table has tens of thousands of distinct CDR3 sequences, approximately 18% appearing once. Sequencing input: a population of CD138-negative cells sorted from bone marrow. The receptors stem from a donor at least 40 years old with multiple myeloma.

Ten or more counts support this clonotype. The chain has TRBV6-9 and TRBJ2-2; 10 bases map to TRBD1. From germline, CDR1 is MNHGY and CDR2 SVAAGI. The V segment lost 5 bases and the J segment 1 base; nucleotides outside the gene matches: 13. This CDR3 comprises 19 residues. The CDR3: CASSQHVHRDRGNTGELFF. In DNA, the CDR3 is TGTGCCAGCAGTCAACATGTTCACCGGGACAGGGGGAACACCGGGGAGCTGTTTTTT.

This chain uses TRBV5-1 with TRBJ1-1, with D uncertain. Trimming took 5 bases from V and 2 from J, leaving 13 bases between them. Germline assignment: CDR1 SGHRS and CDR2 YFSETQ. The CDR3 consists of 14 residues. The CDR3 nucleotides are TGCGCCAGCAGACCCGGATGGGCTAACACTGAAGCTTTCTTT. It encodes CASRPGWANTEAFF.

This clonotype came up many times. The chain couples TRBV20-1 to TRBJ2-5, with TRBD2 as a possible D gene (6 bases). The CDR3 contains 14 residues. V lost 0 bases and J lost 4, with 12 bases in between. Germline CDR1 is DFQATT and CDR2 is SNEGSKA (reference sequence). Here the CDR3 DNA reads TGCAGTGCTAGAGATCGGGGGTCCGGAGAGACCCAGTACTTC. Encoded protein: CSARDRGSGETQYF.

This clonotype has ten or more counts. The chain recombines TRBV10-3 with TRBJ2-7; 9 bases are a match to TRBD2. CDR1 ENHRY and CDR2 SYGVKD come from the germline V gene. The J segment lost 6 bases and the V segment lost 7 bases, leaving 13 bases of the junction unmatched. CDR3 length equals 15 residues. CDR3 sequence: CAIMSTLAGFSEQYF. The CDR3 DNA reads as TGTGCCATCATGAGTACCCTAGCGGGATTCTCCGAGCAGTACTTC.

As to this clonotype: At one boundary the junction diverges from the germline segment, which might be a read error. The chain recombines TRBV5-1 with TRBJ2-3; 12 bases line up with TRBD2. The CDR3 contains 15 residues. CDR1 and CDR2 from the germline V gene are SGHRS and YFSETQ. The CDR3 loop is CASNRGLAGTDTQSF. The CDR3 region has the DNA TGCGCCAGCAATCGAGGACTAGCGGGGACAGATACGCAGTCTTTT.

This clonotype was counted at least ten times. The J gene is TRBJ2-1, the V gene TRBV4-1; D might be TRBD2 (5 bases). CDR3 length equals 14 residues. The V gene lost 1 base and the J gene lost 8 bases, with 12 bases spanning the gap. The germline gives CDR1 MGHRA, CDR2 YSYEKL. The CDR3 coding sequence is TGCGCCAGCAGCCAAGGCAGGAGGTTAGATGAGCAGTTCTTC. This gives the protein CASSQGRRLDEQFF.

This clonotype was seen at least ten times. The rearrangement uses TRBV29-1 and TRBJ2-5; D remains ambiguous. V was clipped by 0 bases and J by 0 bases, with 11 bases between them. CDR1 SQVTM and CDR2 ANQGSEA come from the germline V gene. The CDR3 loop spans 15 amino acids. In DNA, the CDR3 is TGCAGCGTTGAAGATCAAGGATCGGACCAAGAGACCCAGTACTTC. Its protein product is CSVEDQGSDQETQYF.

Concerning this clonotype: The CDR3 carries no conserved terminal phenylalanine or tryptophan, so it likely arises from a read error. V is TRBV3-1 and J is TRBJ1-1; 10 bases align to TRBD1. V shed 6 bases, J shed 5 bases, and the junction held 0 bases outside the gene matches. The CDR3 runs 12 residues. Germline CDR1 LGHDT, CDR2 YNNKEL (reference sequence). In DNA, the CDR3 is TGTGCCAGCAGGGACAGGGGGACTGAAGCTTTCACT. Residues: CASRDRGTEAFT.

This clonotype was seen ten or more times. This chain links TRBV20-1 with TRBJ2-5; D ambiguous. V was cut by 6 bases and J by 5 bases, with 13 bases left in between. CDR1 and CDR2 (germline): DFQATT, SNEGSKA (reference sequence). This CDR3 spans 12 amino acids. The CDR3 bases are TGCAGTGCGGTCGAAGGGCAGGAGACCCAGTACTTC. Protein: CSAVEGQETQYF.

Regarding this clonotype: A junction end diverges from the germline sequence, so it may reflect a read error. The genes are TRBV5-1 and TRBJ2-1; D may correspond to TRBD1 or TRBD2 (6 bases each). CDR1 and CDR2 from the germline V gene are SGHRS and YFSETQ. The CDR3 has 17 amino acids. CDR3 loop: CANSLGPCGTTYNEQFF. The CDR3 bases are TGCGCCAACAGCTTGGGTCCTTGCGGGACAACCTACAATGAGCAGTTCTTC.

Ten or more counts support this clonotype. The rearrangement uses TRBV2 and TRBJ2-3, with D perhaps matching TRBD1 or TRBD2 (6 bases each). Between the trimmed V and J ends, which lost 4 bases and 4 bases, there was a span of 18 bases. The germline gives CDR1 SNHLY, CDR2 FYNNEI. CDR3 length equals 16 residues. CDR3 in DNA: TGTGCCAGCAGTGTCGGTAGGGGGGTAGGGCCAGATACGCAGTATTTT. The encoded protein is CASSVGRGVGPDTQYF.

With respect to this clonotype: One end of the junction is discordant with germline, which a read error may explain. The rearrangement links TRBV6-5 to TRBJ2-5, with D tentatively TRBD2 (6 bases). Looked up from germline, CDR1 is MNHEY and CDR2 is SVGAGI. There are 13 residues in the CDR3. CDR3 protein: CAGSRGLQEIQYF. CDR3 DNA: TGTGCCGGCAGCCGGGGACTCCAAGAGATCCAGTACTTC.

A word on this clonotype: A much larger clone differs by one base, so this may be a read error. Because the CDR3 is missing its conserved closing phenylalanine or tryptophan, this is likely a read error. The chain carries TRBV5-1 and TRBJ1-2; 11 positions agree with TRBD1. Trimming at V came to 5 bases and at J to 4 bases, leaving 4 bases not matched to a gene. The CDR3 is 14 residues long. Germline assignment: CDR1 SGHRS and CDR2 YFSETQ. The CDR3, as DNA: TGCGCCAGCAGTCAAGGGACAGGGGGCTATGGCTACACCCTC. This codes for CASSQGTGGYGYTL.

Worth noting for this clonotype: The germline gene is not matched at one end of the junction; a read error may be the cause. The chain links TRBV29-1 to TRBJ2-7; possible D gene TRBD1, 5 bases. CDR3 length equals 11 residues. Germline loops: CDR1 SQVTM, CDR2 ANQGSEA. CDR3 nucleotides: TGCTGCGTTAGGCAGGGCTACGAGCTGTACTTC. It encodes CCVRQGYELYF.

As for this clonotype: A single base separates this from a much larger clone, so it may be a read error. The chain uses TRBV4-2 and TRBJ1-1; no definite D call. Germline CDR1 and CDR2: LGHNA and YNFKEQ. This CDR3 is 15 amino acids long. CDR3 in DNA: TGTGCCAGCAGCCAAGAAATTGGCAGAACGACTGAAGCTTGCTTT. It encodes CASSQEIGRTTEACF.

Concerning this clonotype itself: It is likely a read error, because the conserved phenylalanine at the end of the CDR3 is missing. The chain joins TRBV11-2 to TRBJ2-1; D unresolved. The V end lost 1 base, the J end lost 7 bases, and 11 bases lay between the germline ends. The CDR3 loop spans 14 amino acids. Germline V gene data show CDR1 as SGHAT and CDR2 as FQNNGV. For the CDR3, the DNA is TGTGCCAGCAGCTTAGGAGGTACCTCTAATGAGCAGTTCTCC. The encoded protein is CASSLGGTSNEQFS.

Regarding this clonotype: A much larger clone differs by one base, so this may be a read error. The rearrangement links TRBV14 to TRBJ2-3; D gene ambiguous. The J call may not be correct, given that the DNA end is closer to TRBJ1-5. The CDR3 sequence is 13 residues long. Per germline, CDR1 SGHDN and CDR2 FVKESK. The CDR3 DNA follows: TGTGCCAGCAGCCAAGGGCCAGCAGCACCGCAGCATTTT. This sequence encodes CASSQGPAAPQHF.

In this sample, this clonotype turned up many times. The rearrangement uses TRBV2 and TRBJ1-5; no reliable D call. The CDR3 is made up of 14 amino acids. Trimming removed 8 bases at V and 3 bases at J, with 14 bases between. Germline V lookup: CDR1 SNHLY, CDR2 FYNNEI. The CDR3 sequence: CASGRTGDNQPQHF. CDR3 DNA: TGTGCCAGCGGCCGGACCGGAGACAATCAGCCCCAGCATTTT.

This clonotype was seen repeatedly, ten times or more. The genes are TRBV20-1 and TRBJ2-2, with D perhaps being TRBD1 or TRBD2 (5 bases each). The CDR3 length is 12 residues. CDR1 and CDR2 from the germline V gene are DFQATT and SNEGSKA (reference sequence). V was trimmed by 3 bases and J by 5 bases, leaving 7 bases between them. The CDR3 DNA follows: TGCAGTGCTAGGGGGGAAACCGGGGAGCTGTTTTTT. This translates into CSARGETGELFF.

Many counts were recorded for this clonotype. This sequence joins TRBV12-3 or TRBV12-4 and TRBJ2-5, with D tentatively TRBD1 (6 bases). The CDR3 sequence is 13 residues long. Trimming cost V 4 bases and J 2 bases, with 8 bases left between them. The CDR3 spells CASSSGQQETQYF. The CDR3, as DNA: TGTGCCAGCAGTTCCGGACAGCAAGAGACCCAGTACTTC.

This clonotype was picked up many times. This chain links TRBV6-5 with TRBJ2-1, with D tentatively TRBD1 or TRBD2 (5 bases each). This CDR3 has 13 amino acids. V was cut by 9 bases and J by 9 bases, with 18 bases left in between. Germline assignment: CDR1 MNHEY and CDR2 SVGAGI. The CDR3 region is CARSGEGLGEQFF. CDR3 in DNA: TGTGCCAGATCGGGCGAGGGGTTAGGTGAGCAGTTCTTC.

This clonotype came up many times. This chain links TRBV13 with TRBJ2-1; 8 bases map to TRBD2. Germline CDR1 reads PRHDT; CDR2 reads FYEKMQ (reference sequence). V gave up 5 bases and J gave up 4 bases; unmatched junction bases: 10. The CDR3 is 16 amino acids. CDR3 sequence: CASSHQLAVGYNEQFF. The CDR3, as DNA: TGTGCCAGCAGCCATCAACTAGCGGTGGGGTACAATGAGCAGTTCTTC.

The rearrangement links TRBV7-8 to TRBJ2-5, with 13 bases lining up with TRBD2. The CDR3 runs to 17 residues. V dropped 3 bases and J dropped 0; count of bases not matched to a gene: 4. Germline V lookup: CDR1 SGHVS, CDR2 FQNEAQ. Here the CDR3 DNA reads TGTGCCAGCAGCTTGGGACTAGCGGGACGGTACCAAGAGACCCAGTACTTC. Its translation: CASSLGLAGRYQETQYF.

To note about this clonotype: A much larger clone lies one base from this, so it may be a read error. The V call is TRBV20-1, the J call TRBJ1-4; 7 nucleotides align to TRBD1. CDR3 size: 17 residues. Germline V CDR1 and CDR2: DFQATT, SNEGSKA (reference sequence). Trimming at V came to 3 bases and at J to 0 bases, leaving 10 bases not matched to a gene. The CDR3 bases are TGCAGTGCTAGTAATCCAGGGGGGCGTGCAACTAATGAAAAACTGTTTTTT. This sequence encodes CSASNPGGRATNEKLFF.

To note about this clonotype: A read error is possible here, since a much larger clone lies one base away. The chain joins TRBV19 to TRBJ1-3; D is uncertain. The CDR3 has 15 residues. Germline assignment: CDR1 LNHDA and CDR2 SQIVND (reference sequence). The CDR3 region has the DNA TGTGCCAGTAGTCTTCAGGCCATGACTGGAACCACCATATATTTT. It encodes CASSLQAMTGTTIYF.

The sample holds many counts of this clonotype. This chain uses TRBV27 with TRBJ1-6; D is perhaps TRBD1 (5 bases). CDR3 length equals 16 residues. Germline V lookup: CDR1 MNHEY, CDR2 SMNVEV (reference sequence). V lost 0 bases, J lost 9 bases, and 15 bases lay in between. The CDR3 DNA reads as TGTGCCAGCAGTTTATCGAACGGGGGTTTTGCTTCACCCCTCCACTTT. Translating it yields CASSLSNGGFASPLHF.

This clonotype came up many times. The V gene is TRBV10-3, the J gene TRBJ2-3; 7 nucleotides align to TRBD1. The CDR3 consists of 14 residues. Unmatched junction bases numbered 8, after V lost 5 bases and J lost 6 bases. Germline V gives CDR1 ENHRY, CDR2 SYGVKD. The CDR3: CAISTRQGWDTQYF. For the CDR3, the DNA is TGTGCCATCAGTACCAGACAGGGTTGGGATACGCAGTATTTT.

This clonotype was detected ten times or more. The V and J genes are TRBV20-1 and TRBJ2-7; 15 bases are shared with TRBD2. Germline V gene sequence: CDR1 DFQATT, CDR2 SNEGSKA (reference sequence). The CDR3 has 19 residues. V lost 3 bases to trimming and J lost 6 bases; unmatched junction nucleotides: 18. This CDR3 reads CSARGTSGRPDLSRGEQYF. The CDR3 DNA sequence: TGCAGTGCTAGGGGGACTAGCGGGAGGCCCGATTTAAGCCGTGGCGAGCAGTACTTC.